Included here is one T cell receptor (beta chain) sequence, with context. The entry originates in a study of CD8 T cells in Susac syndrome. Per germline, CDR1 KGHSH and CDR2 LQKENI. With 4 bases removed from V and 0 bases from J, the gap between germline ends came to 9 bases. The CDR3 loop spans 14 amino acids. It was with random hexamers that 0.5 to 1 ug RNA was reverse transcribed. Amplification of TCR beta CDR3 by immunoSEQ multiplex PCR spanned 54 Vbeta and 13 Jbeta. Via MiXCR, TCRdb re-called the immunoSEQ multiplex PCR reads, giving one row per CDR3 protein. This sample yields 100,000 or so distinct CDR3 sequences, of which around 90% are seen a single time; about 0.14% belongs to the top ten.

The TCR originated in a human donor in good health. The specimen sequenced was CD4+ T cells from PBMCs. The chain couples TRBV18 to TRBJ1-1; no reliable D call. The CDR3 DNA follows: TGTGCCAGCTCACGACCGCCGTTGAACACTGAAGCTTTCTTT. Amino acids: CASSRPPLNTEAFF.